The source of this T cell receptor (beta chain) is a study of blood T cell repertoires in COVID-19. J lost 0 bases, V lost 7 bases, and 4 bases had no gene match. CDR1 and CDR2 (germline): MNHEY, SVGAGI. There are 14 residues in the CDR3. In the original workflow: For nucleated cells, counts were estimated from reference gene primer amplification. Assay used: immunoSEQ multiplex PCR; TCRdb lists only in-frame clones, some missing. That table is the source of V, J and clone size, and D and trimming were worked out from the DNA. The sample has roughly 260,000 clones, around 90% seen once. The genes are TRBV6-5 and TRBJ1-1, with 8 bases matching TRBD1. The clonotype comes from a person between 18 and 35 years old with COVID-19, enrolled during active disease. Source material: peripheral blood. The CDR3 DNA sequence: TGTGCCAGCACCCAGGGGGCCCTGAACACTGAAGCTTTCTTT. Translated, it gives CASTQGALNTEAFF.